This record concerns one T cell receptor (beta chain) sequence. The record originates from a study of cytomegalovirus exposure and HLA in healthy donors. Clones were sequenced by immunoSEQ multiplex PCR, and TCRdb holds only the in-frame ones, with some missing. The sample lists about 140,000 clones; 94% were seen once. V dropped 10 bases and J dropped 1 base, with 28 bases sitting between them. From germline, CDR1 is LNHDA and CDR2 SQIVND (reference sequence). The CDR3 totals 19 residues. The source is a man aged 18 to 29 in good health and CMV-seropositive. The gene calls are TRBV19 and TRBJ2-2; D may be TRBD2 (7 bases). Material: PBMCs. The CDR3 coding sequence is TGTGCCACCACCCCGGGGTGGGGGGGACAACCTCTGAACACCGGGGAGCTGTTTTTT. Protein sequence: CATTPGWGGQPLNTGELFF.